This T cell receptor (beta chain) emerged from a study of regulatory T cells in long-lasting Graves disease. From germline, CDR1 is MNHEY and CDR2 SMNVEV (reference sequence). Losses at the gene ends were 6 bases for V and 8 bases for J; bases not matched to a gene: 6. This CDR3 is built from 14 residues. Time point meaning: persistent/refractory GD, antithyroid drugs over 5 years with positive TRAb. RNA extracted from PBMCs served as the sequencing template. Study results and caveats: Fewer public clonotypes were shared by new patients (966) than by persistent patients (approximately 2,700). Gene preferences differed: TRBV28, TRBJ1-2, TRBJ2-5 in persistent cases.

This clonotype showed up just a few times. Its antigen is as yet unknown. Arm-PCR with iRepertoire HTBI primers amplified the CDR3 regions for these TCR beta libraries. In the original processing: Looking across samples, the authors found 55 to 80 TRBV and 15 or so TRBJ segments. TCRdb reprocessed the multiplex PCR reads via MiXCR and lists one record per CDR3 protein. The V and J calls here are based on TCRdb, not the publication. The repertoire consists of about 470,000 distinct CDR3 sequences, with about 22% occurring once and the leading ten covering approximately 6.4%. The source of this sequence is a female donor with Graves disease. The V and J genes are TRBV27 and TRBJ1-4; TRBD1 agrees at 10 bases. This sample comprised peripheral blood mononuclear cells (PBMCs), obtained when the disease was refractory, from a patient treated with antithyroid drugs. The CDR3 reads CASRTGTGVEKLFF. In nucleotides, the CDR3 is TGTGCCAGCAGAACCGGGACAGGGGTGGAAAAACTGTTTTTT.